The 29 T cell receptor beta chains in this list originate from one sample, sequenced in a study of shared clonotypes between healthy human individuals. The method was immunoSEQ multiplex PCR; TCRdb's version includes in-frame clones alone and lacks a portion of them. The sample contains roughly 2.2 million clones, more than 80% of which appear only once. Sequencing was carried out using naive CD4+ T cells from PBMCs. Stated subset: CD45RA+ positively selected. Every receptor here comes from a man aged 18 to 35 in good health. Some clones in this sample may be carry-over from other donors' samples.

The rearrangement uses TRBV5-5 and TRBJ1-1, with 10 bases that match TRBD1. Germline lookup yields CDR1 SGHKS and CDR2 YYEKEE (reference sequence). V lost 3 bases and J lost 5; bases outside the gene matches: 7. The CDR3 is 15 residues long. The CDR3 DNA follows: TGTGCCAGCAGCTCCTCGACAGGGGGCTGGACTGAAGCTTTCTTT. Translation gives CASSSSTGGWTEAFF.

The V gene is TRBV5-1, the J gene TRBJ1-3, with D possibly being TRBD1 (5 bases). The CDR3 spans 14 residues. Germline loops: CDR1 SGHRS, CDR2 YFSETQ. The V end lost 4 bases, the J end lost 0 bases, and 8 bases lay between the germline ends. CDR3 in DNA: TGCGCCAGCAGCAATCAGGGCTCTGGAAACACCATATATTTT. Residues: CASSNQGSGNTIYF.

This clone was recorded once. In the same sample, other DNA sequences code for this CDR3. CDR3 residues: CASSSGQGYNEQFF. The CDR3 nucleotides are TGTGCCAGCAGCTCGGGACAGGGGTACAATGAGCAGTTCTTC. The chain has TRBV28 and TRBJ2-1; 10 bases line up with TRBD1. V was pared by 6 bases and J by 4 bases, with 3 bases of the junction left unmatched. This CDR3 is built from 14 residues. Looked up from germline, CDR1 is MDHEN and CDR2 is SYDVKM.

To note about this clone: The same CDR3 can be traced to other DNA sequences in this sample. The rearrangement uses TRBV6-5 and TRBJ1-2, with D uncertain. The CDR3 totals 13 residues. CDR1 MNHEY and CDR2 SVGAGI come from the germline V gene. V lost 0 bases and J 8 bases, leaving 10 bases between the germline ends. Here the CDR3 DNA reads TGTGCCAGCAGTTACTCGAGAGGGTTGGGCTACACCTTC. The encoded protein is CASSYSRGLGYTF.

This clone was detected a few times. This sequence joins TRBV2 and TRBJ1-5; the D is unclear. V gave up 8 bases and J gave up 5 bases, with 16 bases separating them. Germline V gene data show CDR1 as SNHLY and CDR2 as FYNNEI. The length of the CDR3 is 14 residues. This CDR3 is CASAPGSSDQPQHF. The DNA for the CDR3 is TGTGCCAGCGCTCCGGGATCCTCGGATCAGCCCCAGCATTTT.

J is TRBJ2-5 and V is TRBV9, with TRBD2 identical over 12 bases. CDR1 SGDLS and CDR2 YYNGEE come from the germline V gene. The CDR3 is made up of 17 amino acids. With V trimmed by 3 bases and J by 1 base, 7 bases remained unmatched. CDR3 coding DNA: TGTGCCAGCAGCGCGTCTGGACTAGCGGGAAGCCAAGAGACCCAGTACTTC. This encodes CASSASGLAGSQETQYF.

The V call is TRBV11-2, the J call TRBJ2-7; the D gene is possibly TRBD2 (6 bases). This CDR3 comprises 16 residues. Per the germline V gene, CDR1 is SGHAT and CDR2 is FQNNGV. The V end was cut by 1 base, the J end by 9 bases, with 22 bases between. CDR3 residues: CASSLARRDASGRQYF. CDR3 DNA sequence: TGTGCCAGCAGCTTAGCTCGGCGGGACGCCTCTGGACGGCAGTACTTC.

The gene calls are TRBV30 and TRBJ1-2, with a possible D match to TRBD1 (6 bases). Germline V gene sequence: CDR1 GTSNPN, CDR2 SVGIG (reference sequence). V shed 1 base and J shed 4 bases, with 10 bases lying between them. The length of the CDR3 is 13 residues. The CDR3 sequence: CAWSARTAYGYTF. The DNA of the CDR3 is TGTGCCTGGAGTGCCCGGACAGCCTATGGCTACACCTTC.

The rearrangement uses TRBV28 and TRBJ1-3; D is uncertain. This CDR3 region has 13 residues. The ends were cut back, 6 bases at V and 8 bases at J, with 14 bases in the middle. Germline assignment: CDR1 MDHEN and CDR2 SYDVKM. CDR3 nucleotides: TGTGCCAGCAGCCCCGAGACTGTGGACACCATATATTTT. Translated: CASSPETVDTIYF.

V usage is TRBV5-1 and J usage is TRBJ2-1; no reliable D call. Per germline, CDR1 SGHRS and CDR2 YFSETQ. Trimming took 4 bases from V and 7 from J, leaving 6 bases between them. The CDR3 sequence is 11 residues long. CDR3 bases: TGCGCCAGCAGCATCCTTAATGAGCAGTTCTTC. Protein sequence: CASSILNEQFF.

This clone was recorded a few times. The sample carries other DNA sequences with the same CDR3. The genes are TRBV6-6 and TRBJ2-1, with 7 positions matching TRBD2. Germline V gene lookup returns CDR1 MNHNY and CDR2 SVGAGI (reference sequence). The length of the CDR3 is 15 residues. The V segment lost 2 bases and the J segment 0 bases; nucleotides outside the gene matches: 1. CDR3 protein: CASSYGGSSYNEQFF. CDR3 nucleotides: TGTGCCAGCAGTTACGGCGGGAGCTCCTACAATGAGCAGTTCTTC.

V usage is TRBV7-7 and J usage is TRBJ2-3; D is ambiguous. With 5 bases removed from V and 1 base from J, the gap between germline ends came to 10 bases. Germline V gene lookup returns CDR1 SSHAT and CDR2 FNYEAQ (reference sequence). The CDR3 has 14 amino acids. The CDR3 DNA follows: TGTGCCAGCAGCCTGCTGAGTGGCACAGATACGCAGTATTTT. The encoded protein is CASSLLSGTDTQYF.

This clone appeared once. The chain employs TRBV6-5 and TRBJ2-1; the D gene is possibly TRBD1 (5 bases). V was cut by 0 bases and J by 9 bases, with 6 bases left in between. This CDR3 comprises 12 residues. Germline lookup yields CDR1 MNHEY and CDR2 SVGAGI. Here the CDR3 reads CASSYSQGEQFF. The CDR3, as DNA: TGTGCCAGCAGTTACTCCCAGGGTGAGCAGTTCTTC.

The CDR3 here is CASSEEGAGSNQPQHF. The CDR3 nucleotides read TGTGCCAGCAGTGAAGAAGGGGCAGGTTCCAATCAGCCCCAGCATTTT. This chain joins TRBV2 and TRBJ1-5; D may be TRBD1 (5 bases). From germline, CDR1 is SNHLY and CDR2 FYNNEI. The ends were cut back, 1 base at V and 3 bases at J, with 13 bases in the middle. This CDR3 has 16 amino acids.

The J gene is TRBJ1-1, the V gene TRBV5-4; TRBD1 matches at 10 bases. The CDR3 has 15 amino acids. The trim removed 3 bases at V and 4 bases at J, leaving 6 bases unmatched. Per the germline V gene, CDR1 is SGHNT and CDR2 is YYREEE (reference sequence). The DNA for the CDR3 is TGTGCCAGCAGCTCGAGGACAGGGGGTAGCACTGAAGCTTTCTTT. It codes for CASSSRTGGSTEAFF.

This chain links TRBV4-1 with TRBJ1-2, with D uncertain. The CDR3 contains 15 residues. Germline V gives CDR1 MGHRA, CDR2 YSYEKL. Trimming removed 0 bases from V and 2 bases from J, with 10 bases in between. The CDR3 spells CASSQDRQANYGYTF. CDR3 in DNA: TGCGCCAGCAGCCAAGATCGCCAGGCCAACTATGGCTACACCTTC.

A word on this clone: Other nucleotide sequences in the sample specify the same CDR3. V usage is TRBV7-2 and J usage is TRBJ2-7, with D possibly TRBD1 on 5 matching bases. V lost 1 base and J 0 bases, leaving 10 bases between the germline ends. Germline CDR1 reads SGHTA; CDR2 reads FQGNSA. The CDR3 totals 15 residues. CDR3 in amino acids: CASSLGQGFSYEQYF. The CDR3 DNA is TGTGCCAGCAGCTTAGGGCAGGGATTCTCCTACGAGCAGTACTTC.

The rearrangement uses TRBV28 and TRBJ2-1, with TRBD2 identical over 14 bases. The germline CDR1 and CDR2 sequences are MDHEN and SYDVKM. The CDR3 covers 15 residues. The trim removed 6 bases at V and 15 bases at J, leaving 13 bases unmatched. The CDR3 bases are TGTGCCAGCAGGAGATCGACTAGCGGGAGGGGCTTAGGGTTCTTC. Translated: CASRRSTSGRGLGFF.

The chain joins TRBV27 to TRBJ2-1, with D unclear. Germline loops: CDR1 MNHEY, CDR2 SMNVEV (reference sequence). Trimming removed 5 bases at V and 0 bases at J, with 11 bases between. The CDR3 length is 15 residues. The CDR3 protein is CASSGSLSSYNEQFF. CDR3 nucleotides: TGTGCCAGCAGTGGTAGCCTTAGCTCCTACAATGAGCAGTTCTTC.

This clone appeared once. J is TRBJ2-6 and V is TRBV5-1, with 7 bases that match TRBD1. After removal of 6 bases from V and 0 bases from J, the junction contained 3 bases not matched to a gene. The length of the CDR3 is 15 residues. Germline V lookup: CDR1 SGHRS, CDR2 YFSETQ. CDR3 amino acids: CASTQGVSGANVLTF. DNA for the CDR3: TGCGCCAGCACCCAGGGGGTCTCTGGGGCCAACGTCCTGACTTTC.

The gene calls are TRBV5-1 and TRBJ2-2; no firm D call. Germline V gene lookup returns CDR1 SGHRS and CDR2 YFSETQ. The germline V and J ends were trimmed by 0 bases and 0 bases, with 9 bases remaining between them. The CDR3 has 16 residues. The CDR3 is CASSLGDGTNTGELFF. The CDR3 DNA reads as TGCGCCAGCAGCTTGGGTGACGGAACGAACACCGGGGAGCTGTTTTTT. Full variable domain (remainder filled in from reference TRBV5-1 and TRBJ2-2): KAGVTQTPRYLIKTRGQQVTLSCSPISGHRSVSWYQQTPGQGLQFLFEYFSETQRNKGNFPGRFSGRQFSNSRSEMNVSTLELGDSALYLCASSLGDGTNTGELFFGEGSRLTVL.

The genes are TRBV5-1 and TRBJ1-4; TRBD1 matches 8 bases. Germline V gene lookup returns CDR1 SGHRS and CDR2 YFSETQ. The CDR3 totals 15 residues. The V segment lost 4 bases and the J segment 2 bases; nucleotides outside the gene matches: 4. CDR3 protein: CASSNRGVTNEKLFF. For the CDR3, the DNA is TGCGCCAGCAGCAACAGGGGGGTGACTAATGAAAAACTGTTTTTT.

V is TRBV19 and J is TRBJ2-7; D perhaps matches TRBD1 (6 bases). CDR1 is LNHDA and CDR2 is SQIVND in the germline V gene (reference sequence). The CDR3 is 15 amino acids. Trimming removed 2 bases at V and 2 bases at J, with 13 bases between. The CDR3 protein is CASSIWGQKTYEQYF. In DNA, the CDR3 is TGTGCCAGTAGTATATGGGGGCAGAAAACCTACGAGCAGTACTTC.

About this clone itself: This CDR3 is also generated by other DNA sequences in the sample. V and J are TRBV5-4 and TRBJ2-5; D is unclear. CDR1 and CDR2 (germline): SGHNT, YYREEE (reference sequence). The CDR3 consists of 13 residues. V was clipped by 2 bases and J by 2 bases, with 7 bases between them. The CDR3 DNA follows: TGTGCCAGCAGCTTAGGGTTACAAGAGACCCAGTACTTC. This sequence encodes CASSLGLQETQYF.

The V gene is TRBV6-5, the J gene TRBJ2-3, with D perhaps TRBD2 (5 bases). V lost 5 bases and J lost 0, with 12 bases in between. Germline lookup yields CDR1 MNHEY and CDR2 SVGAGI. The CDR3 has 15 residues. The CDR3 nucleotides are TGTGCCAGCAGTCAGCGGAACCCTAGCACAGATACGCAGTATTTT. As protein: CASSQRNPSTDTQYF.

The chain combines TRBV29-1 with TRBJ2-5, with D perhaps given as TRBD1 or TRBD2 (7 bases each). This CDR3 region has 13 residues. In germline, CDR1 is SQVTM, CDR2 ANQGSEA. V lost 5 bases to trimming and J lost 4 bases, with 14 bases between them. CDR3 DNA: TGCAGCGTTTCCAGGGGGGGGACAGAGACCCAGTACTTC. Its protein product is CSVSRGGTETQYF.

The chain joins TRBV7-3 to TRBJ2-1; the D gene is possibly TRBD2 (5 bases). CDR3 length equals 15 residues. The V and J ends lost 1 base and 3 bases respectively, with 10 bases between them. Per germline, CDR1 SGHTA and CDR2 FQGTGA. The CDR3 sequence is CASSLIPSYYNEQFF. CDR3 in DNA: TGTGCCAGCAGCTTAATACCTAGCTACTACAATGAGCAGTTCTTC. Supplemented by reference TRBV7-3 and TRBJ2-1, the full variable domain reads GAGVSQTPSNKVTEKGKYVELRCDPISGHTALYWYRQSLGQGPEFLIYFQGTGAADDSGLPNDRFFAVRPEGSVSTLKIQRTERGDSAVYLCASSLIPSYYNEQFFGPGTRLTVL.

The gene calls are TRBV9 and TRBJ2-1; TRBD2 agrees at 10 bases. Trimming removed 6 bases from V and 3 bases from J; junction bases left unmatched: 6. Germline CDR1 reads SGDLS; CDR2 reads YYNGEE. The CDR3 consists of 15 residues. The CDR3 region has the DNA TGTGCCAGCACCCAGCGGGAGGGGGGCTACAATGAGCAGTTCTTC. Encoded protein: CASTQREGGYNEQFF.

As to this clone: Other DNA sequences in the sample encode the same CDR3. V usage is TRBV29-1 and J usage is TRBJ1-3; 11 nucleotides align to TRBD1. The CDR3 is made up of 13 amino acids. Germline assignment: CDR1 SQVTM and CDR2 ANQGSEA. DNA for the CDR3: TGCAGTGCGGGACAGGGGGCTGGAAACACCATATATTTT. It encodes CSAGQGAGNTIYF. Full variable domain (missing parts from reference TRBV29-1 and TRBJ1-3): SAVISQKPSRDICQRGTSLTIQCQVDSQVTMMFWYRQQPGQSLTLIATANQGSEATYESGFVIDKFPISRPNLTFSTLTVSNMSPEDSSIYLCSAGQGAGNTIYFGEGSWLTVV.